One and the same sample provided the 5 T cell receptor beta chains below, sequenced in a study of CD8 T cells in ankylosing spondylitis. TCRdb called the 5' RACE reads again in MiXCR, with one record for every CDR3 protein. The table shows more than 100,000 distinct CDR3 sequences, with around 10% occurring only once. The sequencing sample was made of blood, either unsorted or a sorted T cell fraction (not recorded which). The receptor set was obtained from a female donor with ankylosing spondylitis or in good health (not recorded which).

This clonotype was seen many times. The chain employs TRBV7-9 and TRBJ1-2; D is possibly TRBD1 (5 bases). The CDR3 consists of 14 residues. The germline CDR1 and CDR2 sequences are SEHNR and FQNEAQ (reference sequence). V was trimmed by 0 bases and J by 7 bases, leaving 12 bases between them. The CDR3 DNA sequence: TGTGCCAGCAGCTTAGCGCAGGACATTCTTGGCTACACCTTC. Protein: CASSLAQDILGYTF.

Ten or more counts support this clonotype. CDR3 DNA sequence: TGTGCCAGCAGCTTGTCCGAGGTCACTGAAGCTTTCTTT. Amino acid sequence: CASSLSEVTEAFF. The genes are TRBV7-8 and TRBJ1-1; unclear D gene. V lost 3 bases, J lost 4 bases, and 9 bases lay in between. Germline V gives CDR1 SGHVS, CDR2 FQNEAQ. The CDR3 totals 13 residues.

A word on this clonotype: This sequence may be a read error, since a much larger clone differs from it by one base. The gene calls are TRBV18 and TRBJ1-1; D is unclear. The CDR3 covers 14 residues. Germline CDR1 reads KGHSH; CDR2 reads LQKENI. The germline V and J ends were trimmed by 8 bases and 0 bases, with 13 bases remaining between them. CDR3 loop: CASQSQELNTEAFF. CDR3 DNA: TGTGCCAGCCAGAGTCAGGAATTGAACACTGAAGCTTTCTTT.

This clonotype was detected ten times or more. The genes are TRBV7-9 and TRBJ1-1; tentatively, D is TRBD1 (6 bases). Per germline, CDR1 SEHNR and CDR2 FQNEAQ (reference sequence). The V end was cut by 6 bases, the J end by 6 bases, with 11 bases between. This CDR3 comprises 12 residues. In DNA, the CDR3 is TGTGCCAGCAGAAGGGGGGGCTCTGAAGCTTTCTTT. This gives the protein CASRRGGSEAFF.

The table lists this clonotype with many counts. The chain employs TRBV3-1 and TRBJ2-5, with TRBD2 as a possible D gene (5 bases). Trimming removed 4 bases at V and 0 bases at J, with 12 bases between. Germline loops: CDR1 LGHDT, CDR2 YNNKEL (reference sequence). This CDR3 contains 15 residues. DNA of the CDR3: TGTGCCAGCAGCCCACTAGGGTCCCACCAAGAGACCCAGTACTTC. Translated, it gives CASSPLGSHQETQYF.